This T cell receptor beta chain was documented in a study of blood T cells in healthy people across ages. Together with a sample-barcoded 5' primer, a J-beta primer mix was included in a second PCR lasting about 7 to 11 cycles. A single record per CDR3 protein comes from TCRdb applying MiXCR to the 5' RACE reads. The repertoire consists of over 600,000 distinct CDR3 sequences, with around 45% occurring once and the leading ten covering 15% to 20%. There are 13 residues in the CDR3. Germline V lookup: CDR1 SGHDT, CDR2 YYEEEE. V lost 2 bases and J 3 bases, leaving 9 bases between the germline ends. This TCR derives from a man at least 80 years old in good health. The V gene is TRBV5-6, the J gene TRBJ2-7; the D is unclear. Sequencing was performed on blood. CDR3 coding DNA: TGTGCCAGCAGCTTACCCGAGCACTACGAGCAGTACTTC. Its protein product is CASSLPEHYEQYF.